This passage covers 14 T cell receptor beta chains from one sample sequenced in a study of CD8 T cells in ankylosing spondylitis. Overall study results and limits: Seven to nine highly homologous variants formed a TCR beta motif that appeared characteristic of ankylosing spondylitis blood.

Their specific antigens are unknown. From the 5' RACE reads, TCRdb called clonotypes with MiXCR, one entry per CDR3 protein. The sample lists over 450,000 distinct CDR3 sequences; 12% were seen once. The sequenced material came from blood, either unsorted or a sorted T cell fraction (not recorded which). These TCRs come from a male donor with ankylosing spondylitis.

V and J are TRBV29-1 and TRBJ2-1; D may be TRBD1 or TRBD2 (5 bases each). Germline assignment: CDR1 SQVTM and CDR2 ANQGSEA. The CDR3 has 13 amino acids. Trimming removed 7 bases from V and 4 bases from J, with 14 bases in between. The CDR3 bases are TGCAGCGCCCCCGGGACGGAATACAATGAGCAGTTCTTC. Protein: CSAPGTEYNEQFF.

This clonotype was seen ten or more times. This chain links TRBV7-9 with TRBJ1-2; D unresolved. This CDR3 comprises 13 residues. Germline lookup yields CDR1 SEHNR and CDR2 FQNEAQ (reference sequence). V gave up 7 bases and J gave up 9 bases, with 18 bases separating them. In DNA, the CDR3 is TGTGCCAGCACCCTTGGGTCTACCGACAGCTACACCTTC. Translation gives CASTLGSTDSYTF.

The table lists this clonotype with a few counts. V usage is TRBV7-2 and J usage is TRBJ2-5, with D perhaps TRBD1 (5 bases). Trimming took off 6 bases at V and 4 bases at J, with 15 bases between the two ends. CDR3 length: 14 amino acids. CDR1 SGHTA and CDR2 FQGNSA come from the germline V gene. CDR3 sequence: CASSSTTVGETQYF. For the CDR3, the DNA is TGTGCCAGCAGTAGTACGACAGTTGGAGAGACCCAGTACTTC. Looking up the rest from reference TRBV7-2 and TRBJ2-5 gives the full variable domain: GAGVSQSPSNKVTEKGKDVELRCDPISGHTALYWYRQSLGQGLEFLIYFQGNSAPDKSGLPSDRFSAERTGGSVSTLTIQRTQQEDSAVYLCASSSTTVGETQYFGPGTRLLVL.

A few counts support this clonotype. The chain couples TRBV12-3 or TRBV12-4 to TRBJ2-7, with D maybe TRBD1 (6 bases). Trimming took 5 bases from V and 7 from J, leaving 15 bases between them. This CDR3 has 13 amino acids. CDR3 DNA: TGTGCCAGCAGTGAAGGACAGTTCAAGGAGCAGTACTTC. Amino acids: CASSEGQFKEQYF.

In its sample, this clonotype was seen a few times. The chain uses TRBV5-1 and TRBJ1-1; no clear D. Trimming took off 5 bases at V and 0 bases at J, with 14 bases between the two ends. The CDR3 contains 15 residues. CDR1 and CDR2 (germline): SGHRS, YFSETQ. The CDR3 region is CASSWTGTMNTEAFF. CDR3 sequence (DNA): TGCGCCAGCAGTTGGACGGGAACGATGAACACTGAAGCTTTCTTT.

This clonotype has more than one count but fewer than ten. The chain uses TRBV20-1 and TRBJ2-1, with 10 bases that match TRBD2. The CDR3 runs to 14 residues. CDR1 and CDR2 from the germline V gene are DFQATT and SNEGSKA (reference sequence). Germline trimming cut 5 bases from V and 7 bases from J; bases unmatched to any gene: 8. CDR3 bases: TGCAGTGCTCATAGAGCTAGCGGGAGTAATGAGCAGTTCTTC. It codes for CSAHRASGSNEQFF.

CDR3 loop: CASSLDRRHTDTQYF. The CDR3, as DNA: TGTGCCAGCAGTTTAGACAGGAGGCACACAGATACGCAGTATTTT. The chain employs TRBV27 and TRBJ2-3, with D possibly being TRBD1 (6 bases). V gave up 2 bases and J gave up 2 bases, with 11 bases separating them. CDR3 size: 15 residues. CDR1 MNHEY and CDR2 SMNVEV come from the germline V gene (reference sequence).

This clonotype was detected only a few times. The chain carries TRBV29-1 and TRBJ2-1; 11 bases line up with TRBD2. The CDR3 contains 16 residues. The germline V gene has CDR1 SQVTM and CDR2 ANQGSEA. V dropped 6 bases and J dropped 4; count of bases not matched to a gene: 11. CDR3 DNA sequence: TGCAGCGTCCACTGGGCTAGCGGGAGGTCTTACAATGAGCAGTTCTTC. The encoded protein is CSVHWASGRSYNEQFF.

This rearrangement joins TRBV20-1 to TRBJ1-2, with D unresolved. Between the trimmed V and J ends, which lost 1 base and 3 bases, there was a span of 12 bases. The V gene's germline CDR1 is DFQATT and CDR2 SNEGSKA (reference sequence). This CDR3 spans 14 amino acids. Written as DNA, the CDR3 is TGCAGTGCTAGAGTCTCAAGGAACTACTATGGCTACACCTTC. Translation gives CSARVSRNYYGYTF.

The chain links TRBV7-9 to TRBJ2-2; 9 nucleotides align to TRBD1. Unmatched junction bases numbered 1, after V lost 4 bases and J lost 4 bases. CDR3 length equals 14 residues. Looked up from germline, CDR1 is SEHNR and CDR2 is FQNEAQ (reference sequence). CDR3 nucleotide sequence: TGTGCCAGCAGCTGGACAGGGGCCACCGGGGAGCTGTTTTTT. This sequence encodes CASSWTGATGELFF.

The CDR3 sequence: CASSLGVGGPGQPQHF. CDR3 in DNA: TGCGCCAGCAGCTTGGGGGTGGGGGGCCCTGGTCAGCCCCAGCATTTT. V gene TRBV5-1 combines with J gene TRBJ1-5, with D possibly being TRBD1 (6 bases). CDR1 and CDR2 (germline): SGHRS, YFSETQ. Trimming shortened V by 0 bases and J by 6 bases, and 16 bases separated the two germline ends. The CDR3 is 16 amino acids.

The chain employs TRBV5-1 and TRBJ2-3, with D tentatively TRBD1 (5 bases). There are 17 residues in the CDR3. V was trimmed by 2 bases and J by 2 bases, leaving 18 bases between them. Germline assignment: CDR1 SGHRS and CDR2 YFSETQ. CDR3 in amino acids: CASSFPRVAGDTDTQYF. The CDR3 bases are TGCGCCAGCAGCTTCCCCAGGGTAGCTGGGGACACAGATACGCAGTATTTT.

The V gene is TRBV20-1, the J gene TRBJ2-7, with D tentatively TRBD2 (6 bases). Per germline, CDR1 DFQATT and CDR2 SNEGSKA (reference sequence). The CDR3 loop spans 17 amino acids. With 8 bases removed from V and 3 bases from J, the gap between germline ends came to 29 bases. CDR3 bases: TGCAGTCCCGCGCGCCAGATTGGGGACTTGAAGCGCTACGAGCAGTACTTC. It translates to CSPARQIGDLKRYEQYF.

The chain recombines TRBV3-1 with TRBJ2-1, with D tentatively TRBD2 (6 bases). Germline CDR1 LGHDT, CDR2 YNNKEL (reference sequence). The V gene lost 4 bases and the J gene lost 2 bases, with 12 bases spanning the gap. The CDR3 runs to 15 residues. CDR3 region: CASSPQGGTYNEQFF. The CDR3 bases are TGTGCCAGCAGCCCCCAGGGAGGTACCTACAATGAGCAGTTCTTC.